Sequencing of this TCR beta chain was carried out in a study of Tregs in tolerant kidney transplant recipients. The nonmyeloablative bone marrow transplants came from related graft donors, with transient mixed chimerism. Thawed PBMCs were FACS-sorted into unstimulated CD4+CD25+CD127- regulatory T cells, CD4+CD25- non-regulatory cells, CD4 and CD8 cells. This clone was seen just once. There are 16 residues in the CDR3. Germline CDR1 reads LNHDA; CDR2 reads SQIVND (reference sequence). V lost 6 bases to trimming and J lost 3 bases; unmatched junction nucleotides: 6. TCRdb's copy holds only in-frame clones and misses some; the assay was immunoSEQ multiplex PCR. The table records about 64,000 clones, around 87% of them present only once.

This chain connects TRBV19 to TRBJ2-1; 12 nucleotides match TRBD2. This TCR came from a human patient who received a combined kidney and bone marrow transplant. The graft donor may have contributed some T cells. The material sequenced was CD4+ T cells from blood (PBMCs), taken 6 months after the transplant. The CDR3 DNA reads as TGTGCCAGTAGACCGACTAGCGGGAGTGTCTACAATGAGCAGTTCTTC. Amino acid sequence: CASRPTSGSVYNEQFF.